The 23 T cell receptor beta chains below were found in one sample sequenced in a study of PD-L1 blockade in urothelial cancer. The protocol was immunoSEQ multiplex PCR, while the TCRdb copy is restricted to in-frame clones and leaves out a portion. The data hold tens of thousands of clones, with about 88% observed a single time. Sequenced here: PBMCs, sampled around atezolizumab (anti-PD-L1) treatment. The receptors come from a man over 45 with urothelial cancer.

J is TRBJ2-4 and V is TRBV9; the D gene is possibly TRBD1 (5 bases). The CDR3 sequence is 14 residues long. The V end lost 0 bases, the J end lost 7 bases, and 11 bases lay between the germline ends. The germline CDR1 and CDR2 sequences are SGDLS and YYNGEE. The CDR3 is CASSVGAGKNIQYF. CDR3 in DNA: TGTGCCAGCAGCGTAGGAGCAGGGAAGAACATTCAGTACTTC.

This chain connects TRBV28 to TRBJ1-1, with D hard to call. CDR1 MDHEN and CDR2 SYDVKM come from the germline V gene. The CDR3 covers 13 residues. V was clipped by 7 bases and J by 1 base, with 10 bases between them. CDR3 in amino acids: CASTLEGNTEAFF. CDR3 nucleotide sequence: TGTGCCAGCACCCTGGAGGGGAACACTGAAGCTTTCTTT.

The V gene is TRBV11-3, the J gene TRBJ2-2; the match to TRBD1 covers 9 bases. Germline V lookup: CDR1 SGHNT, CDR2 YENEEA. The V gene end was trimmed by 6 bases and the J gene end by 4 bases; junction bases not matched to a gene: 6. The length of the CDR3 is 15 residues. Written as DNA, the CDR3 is TGTGCCAGCAGTGTACAGGGGGCGGGCACCGGGGAGCTGTTTTTT. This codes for CASSVQGAGTGELFF.

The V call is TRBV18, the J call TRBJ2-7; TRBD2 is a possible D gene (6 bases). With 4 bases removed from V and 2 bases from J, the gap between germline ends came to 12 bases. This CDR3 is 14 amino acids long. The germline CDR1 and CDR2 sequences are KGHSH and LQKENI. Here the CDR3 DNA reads TGTGCCAGCTCACAGGGGCGGGAAGCCTACGAGCAGTACTTC. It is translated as CASSQGREAYEQYF.

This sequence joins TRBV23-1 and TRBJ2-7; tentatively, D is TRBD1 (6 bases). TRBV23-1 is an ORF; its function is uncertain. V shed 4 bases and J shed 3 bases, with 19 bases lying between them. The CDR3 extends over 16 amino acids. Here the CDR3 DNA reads TGCGCCAGCAGTCCATACTACAGGGTGGTCAACTACGAGCAGTACTTC. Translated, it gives CASSPYYRVVNYEQYF.

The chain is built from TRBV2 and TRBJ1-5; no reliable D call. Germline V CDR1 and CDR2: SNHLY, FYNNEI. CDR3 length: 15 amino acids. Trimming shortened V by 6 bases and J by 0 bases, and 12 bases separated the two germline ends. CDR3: CASRGGLYSNQPQHF. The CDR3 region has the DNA TGTGCCAGCAGAGGCGGGCTTTATAGCAATCAGCCCCAGCATTTT.

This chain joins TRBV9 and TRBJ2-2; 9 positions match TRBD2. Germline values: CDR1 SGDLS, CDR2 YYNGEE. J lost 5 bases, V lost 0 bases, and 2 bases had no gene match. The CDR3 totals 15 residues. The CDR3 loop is CASSVGLAATGELFF. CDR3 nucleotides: TGTGCCAGCAGCGTAGGACTAGCGGCTACCGGGGAGCTGTTTTTT.

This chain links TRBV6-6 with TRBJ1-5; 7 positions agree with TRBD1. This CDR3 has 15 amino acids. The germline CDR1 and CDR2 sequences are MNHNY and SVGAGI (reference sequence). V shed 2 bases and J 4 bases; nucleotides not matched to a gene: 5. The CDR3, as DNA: TGTGCCAGCAGTTACGGCAGGGGGGATAATCAGCCCCAGCATTTT. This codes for CASSYGRGDNQPQHF.

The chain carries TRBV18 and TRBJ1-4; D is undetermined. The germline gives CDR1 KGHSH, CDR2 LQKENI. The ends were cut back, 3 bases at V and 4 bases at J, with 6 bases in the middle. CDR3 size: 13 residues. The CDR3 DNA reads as TGTGCCAGCTCACCTCAGGTTAATGAAAAACTGTTTTTT. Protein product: CASSPQVNEKLFF.

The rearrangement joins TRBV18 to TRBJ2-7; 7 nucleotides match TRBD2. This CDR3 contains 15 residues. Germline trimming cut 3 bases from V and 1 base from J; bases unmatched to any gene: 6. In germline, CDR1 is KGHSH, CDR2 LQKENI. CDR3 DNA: TGTGCCAGCTCACCCCTGGGGGAGGGTTCCTACGAGCAGTACTTC. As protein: CASSPLGEGSYEQYF.

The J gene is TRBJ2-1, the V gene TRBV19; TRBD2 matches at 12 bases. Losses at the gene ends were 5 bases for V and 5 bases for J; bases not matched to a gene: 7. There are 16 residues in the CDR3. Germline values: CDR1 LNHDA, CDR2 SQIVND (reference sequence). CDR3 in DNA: TGTGCCAGTAGTCTGGAACTAGCGGGAGGCAACAATGAGCAGTTCTTC. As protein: CASSLELAGGNNEQFF.

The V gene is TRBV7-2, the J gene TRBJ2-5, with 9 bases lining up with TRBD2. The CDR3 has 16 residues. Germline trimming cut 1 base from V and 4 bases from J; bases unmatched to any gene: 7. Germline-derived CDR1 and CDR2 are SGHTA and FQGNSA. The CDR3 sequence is CASSLGLAGWAETQYF. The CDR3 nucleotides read TGTGCCAGCAGCTTAGGCCTAGCGGGATGGGCAGAGACCCAGTACTTC.

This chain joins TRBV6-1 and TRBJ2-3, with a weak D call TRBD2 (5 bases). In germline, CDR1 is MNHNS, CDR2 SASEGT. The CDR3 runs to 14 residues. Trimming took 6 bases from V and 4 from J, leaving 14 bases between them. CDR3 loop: CASSPVGSADTQYF. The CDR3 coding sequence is TGTGCCAGCAGCCCAGTTGGGAGCGCAGATACGCAGTATTTT.

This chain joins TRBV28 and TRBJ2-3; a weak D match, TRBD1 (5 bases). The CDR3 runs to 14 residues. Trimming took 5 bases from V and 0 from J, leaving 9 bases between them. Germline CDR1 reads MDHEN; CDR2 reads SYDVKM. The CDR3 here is CASSPSGSTDTQYF. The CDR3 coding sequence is TGTGCCAGCAGTCCTTCAGGGAGCACAGATACGCAGTATTTT.

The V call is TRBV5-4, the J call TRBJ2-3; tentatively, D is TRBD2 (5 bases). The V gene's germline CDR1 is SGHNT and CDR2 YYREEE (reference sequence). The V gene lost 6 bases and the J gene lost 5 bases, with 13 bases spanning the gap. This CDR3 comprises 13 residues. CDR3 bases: TGTGCCAGCACCCTAGAGCGGATAGATACGCAGTATTTT. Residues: CASTLERIDTQYF. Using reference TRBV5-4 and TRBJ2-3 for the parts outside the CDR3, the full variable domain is ETGVTQSPTHLIKTRGQQVTLRCSSQSGHNTVSWYQQALGQGPQFIFQYYREEENGRGNFPPRFSGLQFPNYSSELNVNALELDDSALYLCASTLERIDTQYFGPGTRLTVL.

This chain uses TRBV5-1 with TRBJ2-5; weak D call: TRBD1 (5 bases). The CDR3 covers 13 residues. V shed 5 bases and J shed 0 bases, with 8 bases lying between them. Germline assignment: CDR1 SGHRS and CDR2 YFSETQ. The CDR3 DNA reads TGCGCCAGCAGGACAGAGCACCAAGAGACCCAGTACTTC. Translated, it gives CASRTEHQETQYF.

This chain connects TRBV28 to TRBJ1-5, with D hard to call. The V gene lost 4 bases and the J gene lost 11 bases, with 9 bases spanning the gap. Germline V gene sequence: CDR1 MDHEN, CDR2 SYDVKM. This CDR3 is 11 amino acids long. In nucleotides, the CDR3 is TGTGCCAGCAGTTCCACATTCGCCCAGCATTTT. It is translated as CASSSTFAQHF.

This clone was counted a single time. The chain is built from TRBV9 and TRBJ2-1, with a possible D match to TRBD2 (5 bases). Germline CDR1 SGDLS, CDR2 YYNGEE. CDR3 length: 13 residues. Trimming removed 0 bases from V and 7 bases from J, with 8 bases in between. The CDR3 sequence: CASSVARGNEQFF. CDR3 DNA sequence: TGTGCCAGCAGCGTAGCCCGCGGGAATGAGCAGTTCTTC.

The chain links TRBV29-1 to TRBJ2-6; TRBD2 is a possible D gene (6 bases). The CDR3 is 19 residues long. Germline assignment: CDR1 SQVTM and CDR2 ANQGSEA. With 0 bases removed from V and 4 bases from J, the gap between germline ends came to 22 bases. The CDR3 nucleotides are TGCAGCGTTGAAGACACTGCCGTTGGGACTTCGAAAGGGGCCAACGTCCTGACTTTC. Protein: CSVEDTAVGTSKGANVLTF. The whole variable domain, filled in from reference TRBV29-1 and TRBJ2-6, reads SAVISQKPSRDICQRGTSLTIQCQVDSQVTMMFWYRQQPGQSLTLIATANQGSEATYESGFVIDKFPISRPNLTFSTLTVSNMSPEDSSIYLCSVEDTAVGTSKGANVLTFGAGSRLTVL.

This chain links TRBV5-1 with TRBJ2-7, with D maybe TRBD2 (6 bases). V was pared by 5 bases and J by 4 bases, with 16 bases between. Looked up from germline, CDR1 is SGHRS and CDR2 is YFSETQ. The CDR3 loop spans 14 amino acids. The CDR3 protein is CASRQEGKTYEQYF. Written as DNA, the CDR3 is TGCGCCAGCAGGCAGGAGGGGAAAACATACGAGCAGTACTTC.

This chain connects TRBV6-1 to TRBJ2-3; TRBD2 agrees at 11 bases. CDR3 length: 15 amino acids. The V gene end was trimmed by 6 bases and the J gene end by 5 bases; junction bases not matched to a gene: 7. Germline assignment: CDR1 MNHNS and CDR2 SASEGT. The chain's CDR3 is CASREHSGRGDTQYF. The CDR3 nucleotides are TGTGCCAGCAGGGAACATAGCGGGAGGGGAGATACGCAGTATTTT.

CDR3 in amino acids: CAWSFLVLTF. DNA of the CDR3: TGTGCCTGGAGTTTCCTAGTCCTGACTTTC. The chain employs TRBV30 and TRBJ2-6; no reliable D call. The CDR3 contains 10 residues. Germline assignment: CDR1 GTSNPN and CDR2 SVGIG (reference sequence). V lost 2 bases to trimming and J lost 13 bases, with 6 bases between them.

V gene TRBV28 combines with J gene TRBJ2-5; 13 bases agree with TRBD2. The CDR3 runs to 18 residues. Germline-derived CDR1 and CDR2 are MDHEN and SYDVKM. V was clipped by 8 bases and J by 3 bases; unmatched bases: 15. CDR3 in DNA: TGTGCCAGCTCCCCCTCGGGATTCGGACTAGCGGGAGAAGAGACCCAGTACTTC. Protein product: CASSPSGFGLAGEETQYF.